This TCR beta chain emerged from a study of T-cell reconstitution after alpha-beta-depleted transplantation in children. Regarding the study as a whole: Once a year had passed after transplant, T-cell counts and diversity came mostly from newly produced T cells. The high TCRbeta diversity at day 60 in some patients came from surviving recipient T cells and thymic progenitors. The study reportedly traced alpha-beta T cells about two months after transplant to several hundred expanded graft clones.

Looked up from germline, CDR1 is SQVTM and CDR2 is ANQGSEA. The CDR3 sequence is 13 residues long. Trimming removed 3 bases at V and 2 bases at J, with 7 bases between. In this sample, this clonotype turned up a few times. Its specificity is unknown. Unique molecular identifiers were used to barcode this TCRbeta library. Via MiXCR, TCRdb re-called the PCR reads, giving one row per CDR3 protein. This sample has fewer than 350,000 distinct CDR3 sequences, with 9.5% to 13% found just once. This material consisted of PBMCs, taken before TCRalphabeta/CD19-depleted stem cell transplant. The chain carries TRBV29-1 and TRBJ2-2; unclear D gene. This TCR was recovered from a boy in the first two years of life with acute myeloid leukemia, due to receive a stem cell transplant. The CDR3 is CSVEGGNTGELFF. CDR3 coding DNA: TGCAGCGTTGAGGGCGGTAACACCGGGGAGCTGTTTTTT.